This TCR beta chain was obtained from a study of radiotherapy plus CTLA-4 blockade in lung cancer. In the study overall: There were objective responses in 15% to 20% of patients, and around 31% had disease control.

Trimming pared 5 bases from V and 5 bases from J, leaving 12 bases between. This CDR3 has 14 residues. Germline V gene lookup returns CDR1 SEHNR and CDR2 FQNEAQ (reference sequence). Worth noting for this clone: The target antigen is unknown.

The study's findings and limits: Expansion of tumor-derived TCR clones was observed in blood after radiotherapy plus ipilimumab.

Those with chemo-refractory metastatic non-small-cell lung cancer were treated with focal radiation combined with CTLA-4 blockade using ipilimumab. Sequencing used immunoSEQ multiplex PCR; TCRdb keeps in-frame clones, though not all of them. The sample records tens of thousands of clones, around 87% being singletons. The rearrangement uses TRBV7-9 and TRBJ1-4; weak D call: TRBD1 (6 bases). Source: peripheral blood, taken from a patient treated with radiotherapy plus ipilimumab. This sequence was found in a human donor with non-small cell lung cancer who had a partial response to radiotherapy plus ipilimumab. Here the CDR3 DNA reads TGTGCCAGCAGCCCCCAAAGGGGGAATGAAAAACTGTTTTTT. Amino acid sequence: CASSPQRGNEKLFF.